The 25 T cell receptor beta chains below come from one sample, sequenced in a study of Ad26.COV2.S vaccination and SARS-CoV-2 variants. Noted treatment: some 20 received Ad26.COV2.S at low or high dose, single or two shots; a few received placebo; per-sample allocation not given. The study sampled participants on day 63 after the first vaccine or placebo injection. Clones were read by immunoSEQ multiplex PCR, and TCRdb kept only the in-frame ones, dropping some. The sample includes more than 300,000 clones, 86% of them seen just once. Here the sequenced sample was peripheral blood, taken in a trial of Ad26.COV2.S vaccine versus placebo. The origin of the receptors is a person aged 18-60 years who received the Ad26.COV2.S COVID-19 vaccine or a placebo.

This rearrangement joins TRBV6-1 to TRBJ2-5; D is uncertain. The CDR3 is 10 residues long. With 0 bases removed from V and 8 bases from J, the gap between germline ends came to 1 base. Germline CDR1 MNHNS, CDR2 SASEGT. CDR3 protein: CASSEATQYF. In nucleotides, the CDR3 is TGTGCCAGCAGTGAAGCTACCCAGTACTTC.

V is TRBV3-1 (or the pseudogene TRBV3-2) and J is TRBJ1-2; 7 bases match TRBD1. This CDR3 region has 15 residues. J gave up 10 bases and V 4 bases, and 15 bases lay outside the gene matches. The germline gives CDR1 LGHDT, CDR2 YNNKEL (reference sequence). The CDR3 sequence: CASSRWGQSLNDYTF. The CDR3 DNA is TGTGCCAGCAGCCGTTGGGGACAGTCTCTTAATGACTACACCTTC.

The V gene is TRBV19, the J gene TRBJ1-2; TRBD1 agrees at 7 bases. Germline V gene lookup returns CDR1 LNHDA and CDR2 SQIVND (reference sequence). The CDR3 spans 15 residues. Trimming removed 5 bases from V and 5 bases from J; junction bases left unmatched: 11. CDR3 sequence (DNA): TGTGCCAGTAGTTCCAATTCCGGGACAGCATATGGCTACACCTTC. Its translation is CASSSNSGTAYGYTF. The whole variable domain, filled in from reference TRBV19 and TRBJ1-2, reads DGGITQSPKYLFRKEGQNVTLSCEQNLNHDAMYWYRQDPGQGLRLIYYSQIVNDFQKGDIAEGYSVSREKKESFPLTVTSAQKNPTAFYLCASSSNSGTAYGYTFGSGTRLTVV.

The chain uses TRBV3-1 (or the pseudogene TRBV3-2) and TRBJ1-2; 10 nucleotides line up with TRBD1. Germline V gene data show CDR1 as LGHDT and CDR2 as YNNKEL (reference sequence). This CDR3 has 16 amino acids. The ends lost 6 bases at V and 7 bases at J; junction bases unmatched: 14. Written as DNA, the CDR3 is TGTGCCAGCAGTTCTACGGGACAGGGGTTAGCTGGTGGCTACACCTTC. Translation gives CASSSTGQGLAGGYTF.

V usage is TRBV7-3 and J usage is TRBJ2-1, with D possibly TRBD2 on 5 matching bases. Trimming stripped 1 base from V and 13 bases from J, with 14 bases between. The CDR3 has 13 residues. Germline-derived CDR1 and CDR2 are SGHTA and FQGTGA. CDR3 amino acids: CASSLIDRRLQFF. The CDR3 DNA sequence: TGTGCCAGCAGCTTAATTGATCGGAGGCTACAGTTCTTC. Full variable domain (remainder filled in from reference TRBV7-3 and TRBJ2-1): GAGVSQTPSNKVTEKGKYVELRCDPISGHTALYWYRQSLGQGPEFLIYFQGTGAADDSGLPNDRFFAVRPEGSVSTLKIQRTERGDSAVYLCASSLIDRRLQFFGPGTRLTVL.

The CDR3 nucleotides read TGTGCCAGCAGCCAAAGGACAGGGGAATCCTACGAGCAGTACTTC. It is translated as CASSQRTGESYEQYF. The chain links TRBV2 to TRBJ2-7; 9 bases map to TRBD1. The CDR3 totals 15 residues. V trimming: 6 bases; J trimming: 1 base; junction bases outside the gene matches: 7. Germline V CDR1 and CDR2: SNHLY, FYNNEI.

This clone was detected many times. The CDR3 sequence is CASSYLTPGLRFYEQYF. DNA of the CDR3: TGTGCCAGCAGTTACCTTACTCCGGGACTGCGATTCTACGAGCAGTACTTC. The chain employs TRBV28 and TRBJ2-7; weak D call: TRBD2 (6 bases). There are 17 residues in the CDR3. Germline V lookup: CDR1 MDHEN, CDR2 SYDVKM. Between the trimmed V and J ends, which lost 4 bases and 3 bases, there was a span of 22 bases.

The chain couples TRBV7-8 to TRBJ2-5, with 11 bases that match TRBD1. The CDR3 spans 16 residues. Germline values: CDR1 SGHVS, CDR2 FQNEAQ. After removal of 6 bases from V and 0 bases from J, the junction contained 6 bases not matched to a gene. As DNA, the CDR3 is TGTGCCAGCAGACTATGGGACAGGGGGAACCAAGAGACCCAGTACTTC. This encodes CASRLWDRGNQETQYF.

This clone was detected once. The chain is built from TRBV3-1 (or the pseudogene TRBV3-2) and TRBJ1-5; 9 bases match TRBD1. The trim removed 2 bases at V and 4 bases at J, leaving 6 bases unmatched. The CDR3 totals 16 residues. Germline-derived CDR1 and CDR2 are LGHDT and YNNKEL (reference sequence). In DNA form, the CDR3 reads TGTGCCAGCAGCCAACACGGACAGGGGAGAAATCAGCCCCAGCATTTT. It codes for CASSQHGQGRNQPQHF.

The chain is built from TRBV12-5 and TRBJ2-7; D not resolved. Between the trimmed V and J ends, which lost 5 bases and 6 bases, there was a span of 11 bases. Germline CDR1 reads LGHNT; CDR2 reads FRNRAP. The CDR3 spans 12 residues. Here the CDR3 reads CASGQVGSEQYF. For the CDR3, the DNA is TGTGCTAGTGGTCAAGTAGGCAGCGAGCAGTACTTC.

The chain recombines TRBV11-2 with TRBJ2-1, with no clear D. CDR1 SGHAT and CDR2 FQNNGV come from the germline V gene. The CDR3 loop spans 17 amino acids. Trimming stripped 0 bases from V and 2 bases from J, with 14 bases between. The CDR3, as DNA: TGTGCCAGCAGCTTAGAGGCATGGTCTAACACCTACAATGAGCAGTTCTTC. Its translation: CASSLEAWSNTYNEQFF.

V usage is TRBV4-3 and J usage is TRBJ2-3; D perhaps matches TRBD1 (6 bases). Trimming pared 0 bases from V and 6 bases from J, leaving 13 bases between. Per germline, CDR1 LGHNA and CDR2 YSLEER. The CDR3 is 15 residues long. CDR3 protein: CASSQEGQGSDTQYF. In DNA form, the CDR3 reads TGCGCCAGCAGCCAAGAAGGCCAGGGGAGTGATACGCAGTATTTT.

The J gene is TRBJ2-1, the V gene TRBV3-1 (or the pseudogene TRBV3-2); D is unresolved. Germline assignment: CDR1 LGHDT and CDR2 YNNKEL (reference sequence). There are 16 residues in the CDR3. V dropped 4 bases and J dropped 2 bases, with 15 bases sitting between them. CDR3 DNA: TGTGCCAGCAGCCCCGAGCCAGGCCGCACCTACAATGAGCAGTTCTTC. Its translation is CASSPEPGRTYNEQFF.

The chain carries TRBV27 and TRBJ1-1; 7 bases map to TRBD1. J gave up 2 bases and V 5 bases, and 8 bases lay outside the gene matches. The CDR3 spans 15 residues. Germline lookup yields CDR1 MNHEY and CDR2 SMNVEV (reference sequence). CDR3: CASSPGTDRNTEAFF. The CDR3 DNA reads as TGTGCCAGCAGTCCGGGGACAGATCGAAACACTGAAGCTTTCTTT.

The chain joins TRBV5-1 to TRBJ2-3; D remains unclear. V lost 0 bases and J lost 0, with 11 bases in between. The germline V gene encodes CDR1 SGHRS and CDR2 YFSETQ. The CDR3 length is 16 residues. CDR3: CASSLAGFTSTDTQYF. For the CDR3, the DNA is TGCGCCAGCAGCTTGGCAGGCTTTACTAGCACAGATACGCAGTATTTT.

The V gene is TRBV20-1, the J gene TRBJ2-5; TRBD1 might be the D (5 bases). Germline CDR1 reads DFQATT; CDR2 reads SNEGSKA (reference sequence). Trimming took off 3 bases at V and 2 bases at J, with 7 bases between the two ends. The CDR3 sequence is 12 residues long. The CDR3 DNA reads TGCAGTGCTAGTCAGGGTCAAGAGACCCAGTACTTC. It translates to CSASQGQETQYF.

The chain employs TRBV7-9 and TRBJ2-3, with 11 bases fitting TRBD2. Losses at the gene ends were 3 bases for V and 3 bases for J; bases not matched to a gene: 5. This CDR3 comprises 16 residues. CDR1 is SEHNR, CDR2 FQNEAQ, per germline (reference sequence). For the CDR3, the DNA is TGTGCCAGCAGCTTTAGCGGGGGGGGTTCGACAGATACGCAGTATTTT. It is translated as CASSFSGGGSTDTQYF.

CDR3 protein: CASSLAGGARETQYF. Here the CDR3 DNA reads TGCGCCAGCAGCTTGGCCGGGGGGGCCCGGGAGACCCAGTACTTC. V usage is TRBV5-1 and J usage is TRBJ2-5; 8 nucleotides match TRBD2. This CDR3 is 15 amino acids long. Looked up from germline, CDR1 is SGHRS and CDR2 is YFSETQ. The V gene end was trimmed by 0 bases and the J gene end by 5 bases; junction bases not matched to a gene: 6.

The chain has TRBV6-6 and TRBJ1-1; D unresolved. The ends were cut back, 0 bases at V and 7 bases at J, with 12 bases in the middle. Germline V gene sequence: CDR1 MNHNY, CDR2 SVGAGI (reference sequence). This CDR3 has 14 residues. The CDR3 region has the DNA TGTGCCAGCAGTTACTCGTCATCGGCCATTGAAGCTTTCTTT. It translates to CASSYSSSAIEAFF.

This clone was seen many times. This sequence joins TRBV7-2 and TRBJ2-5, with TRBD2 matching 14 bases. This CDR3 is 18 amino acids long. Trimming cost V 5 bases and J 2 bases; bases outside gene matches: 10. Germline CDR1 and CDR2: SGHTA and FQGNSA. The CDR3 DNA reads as TGTGCCAGCAGCCGGACAGGACTAGCGGGGGGTCAACAAGAGACCCAGTACTTC. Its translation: CASSRTGLAGGQQETQYF.

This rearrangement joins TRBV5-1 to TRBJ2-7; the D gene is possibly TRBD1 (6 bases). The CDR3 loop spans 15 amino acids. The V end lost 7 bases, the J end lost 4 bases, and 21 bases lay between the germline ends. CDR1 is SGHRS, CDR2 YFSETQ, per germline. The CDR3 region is CASSNLETGHYEQYF. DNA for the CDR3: TGCGCCAGCTCGAATCTGGAGACAGGCCATTACGAGCAGTACTTC.

The CDR3 region has the DNA TGTGCCCCTCCCGCGCGGCAGGTCACTTGGGAGGGGGCCAACGTCCTGACTTTC. This sequence encodes CAPPARQVTWEGANVLTF. The V and J genes are TRBV2 and TRBJ2-6; TRBD2 is a possible D gene (5 bases). The CDR3 is 18 amino acids. The ends were cut back, 11 bases at V and 4 bases at J, with 27 bases in the middle. CDR1 and CDR2 (germline): SNHLY, FYNNEI. The full variable domain, with the rest looked up from reference TRBV2 and TRBJ2-6, is EPEVTQTPSHQVTQMGQEVILRCVPISNHLYFYWYRQILGQKVEFLVSFYNNEISEKSEIFDDQFSVERPDGSNFTLKIRSTKLEDSAMYFCAPPARQVTWEGANVLTFGAGSRLTVL.

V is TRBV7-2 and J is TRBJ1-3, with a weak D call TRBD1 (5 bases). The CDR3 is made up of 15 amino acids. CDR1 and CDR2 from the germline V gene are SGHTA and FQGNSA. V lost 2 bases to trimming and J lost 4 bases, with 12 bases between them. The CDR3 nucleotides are TGTGCCAGCAGCTTATTGCCAGGGACCGGAAACACCATATATTTT. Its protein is CASSLLPGTGNTIYF. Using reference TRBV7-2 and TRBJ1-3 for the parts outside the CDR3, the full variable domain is GAGVSQSPSNKVTEKGKDVELRCDPISGHTALYWYRQSLGQGLEFLIYFQGNSAPDKSGLPSDRFSAERTGGSVSTLTIQRTQQEDSAVYLCASSLLPGTGNTIYFGEGSWLTVV.

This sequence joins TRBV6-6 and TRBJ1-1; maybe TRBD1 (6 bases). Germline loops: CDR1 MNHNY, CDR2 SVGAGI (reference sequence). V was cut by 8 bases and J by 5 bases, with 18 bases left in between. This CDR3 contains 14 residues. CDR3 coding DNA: TGTGCCAGCTTCCTCGCTGGGGGGCCTACTGAAGCTTTCTTT. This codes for CASFLAGGPTEAFF.

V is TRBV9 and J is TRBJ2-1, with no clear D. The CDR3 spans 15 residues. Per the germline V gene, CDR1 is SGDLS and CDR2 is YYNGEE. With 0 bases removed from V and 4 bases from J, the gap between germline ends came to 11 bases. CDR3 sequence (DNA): TGTGCCAGCAGCGTAGGATCGGGCCCATACAATGAGCAGTTCTTC. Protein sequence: CASSVGSGPYNEQFF.